This entry lists 20 T cell receptor beta chains sequenced from one sample in a study of cytomegalovirus exposure and HLA in healthy donors. The primer mix had 60 Vbeta and 13 Jbeta primers. Method: immunoSEQ multiplex PCR; TCRdb's copy keeps in-frame clones and lacks some. The data contain hundreds of thousands of clones, more than 70% of them singletons. Sequencing input: PBMCs. All receptors derive from a boy between 10 and 17 years old in good health and CMV-seronegative.

V is TRBV29-1 and J is TRBJ1-1; D might be TRBD1 (6 bases). Germline CDR1 SQVTM, CDR2 ANQGSEA. Trimming left V 6 bases short and J 6 bases short, with 17 bases between. The CDR3 has 13 residues. CDR3 bases: TGCAGCGTAACTACAGGGCGGGGGGCTGAAGCTTTCTTT. Its protein product is CSVTTGRGAEAFF.

V gene TRBV2 combines with J gene TRBJ1-3; D unresolved. The germline V gene encodes CDR1 SNHLY and CDR2 FYNNEI. The CDR3 runs to 15 residues. V shed 6 bases and J shed 4 bases, with 16 bases lying between them. For the CDR3, the DNA is TGTGCCAGCAGCAACGGGTCTCTCGGGGGAAACACCATATATTTT. Its protein product is CASSNGSLGGNTIYF.

The chain recombines TRBV19 with TRBJ1-2, with 8 bases fitting TRBD1. The CDR3 loop spans 12 amino acids. Germline CDR1 and CDR2: LNHDA and SQIVND (reference sequence). J lost 7 bases, V lost 7 bases, and 5 bases had no gene match. DNA for the CDR3: TGTGCCAGTACCACGACAGGGGTTGGCTACACCTTC. Its protein product is CASTTTGVGYTF. Full variable domain (missing parts from reference TRBV19 and TRBJ1-2): DGGITQSPKYLFRKEGQNVTLSCEQNLNHDAMYWYRQDPGQGLRLIYYSQIVNDFQKGDIAEGYSVSREKKESFPLTVTSAQKNPTAFYLCASTTTGVGYTFGSGTRLTVV.

J is TRBJ2-7 and V is TRBV11-3; TRBD2 matches at 10 bases. The V gene end was trimmed by 1 base and the J gene end by 3 bases; junction bases not matched to a gene: 12. The germline gives CDR1 SGHNT, CDR2 YENEEA. The length of the CDR3 is 18 residues. CDR3 nucleotides: TGTGCCAGCAGCTTAGCCCCCCCTCTAGCGGGAGTTTTCTACGAGCAGTACTTC. Its translation is CASSLAPPLAGVFYEQYF.

This clone turned up a few times. In nucleotides, the CDR3 is TGTGCCACGGCTTATCAGGGCCCGAACACTGAAGCTTTCTTT. It encodes CATAYQGPNTEAFF. This rearrangement joins TRBV10-3 to TRBJ1-1, with TRBD1 as a possible D gene (5 bases). In germline, CDR1 is ENHRY, CDR2 SYGVKD. V shed 10 bases and J shed 1 base, with 16 bases lying between them. This CDR3 contains 14 residues.

The gene calls are TRBV30 and TRBJ1-2, with TRBD1 identical over 7 bases. Trimming cost V 2 bases and J 4 bases; bases outside gene matches: 7. Germline V gene lookup returns CDR1 GTSNPN and CDR2 SVGIG (reference sequence). There are 14 residues in the CDR3. The CDR3 loop reads CAWSPLGTVYGYTF. The CDR3 region has the DNA TGTGCCTGGAGTCCTTTGGGGACAGTCTATGGCTACACCTTC.

The chain couples TRBV10-3 to TRBJ1-1; no firm D call. This CDR3 comprises 11 residues. Deletions cut 2 bases from V and 6 bases from J, with 4 bases between. Germline assignment: CDR1 ENHRY and CDR2 SYGVKD. The CDR3 here is CAISEEAEAFF. The CDR3 bases are TGTGCCATCAGTGAGGAGGCTGAAGCTTTCTTT.

The CDR3 sequence is CATAEGGEDYGYTF. The CDR3 nucleotides are TGTGCCACCGCGGAGGGAGGGGAGGACTATGGCTACACCTTC. The rearrangement joins TRBV15 to TRBJ1-2; tentative D call: TRBD1 (5 bases). The CDR3 extends over 14 amino acids. V was pared by 8 bases and J by 3 bases, with 16 bases between. Germline CDR1 LNHNV, CDR2 YYDKDF (reference sequence).

The V gene is TRBV6-1, the J gene TRBJ1-5; D is possibly TRBD1 (5 bases). Germline loops: CDR1 MNHNS, CDR2 SASEGT. Deletions cut 5 bases from V and 7 bases from J, with 18 bases between. The CDR3 covers 15 residues. The CDR3 nucleotides read TGTGCCAGCAGTCATCTCCCAGGAGGGGCCCAGCCCCAGCATTTT. It translates to CASSHLPGGAQPQHF.

This chain uses TRBV19 with TRBJ2-2; tentative D call: TRBD1 (5 bases). This CDR3 region has 13 residues. Germline V CDR1 and CDR2: LNHDA, SQIVND (reference sequence). V was trimmed by 6 bases and J by 3 bases, leaving 8 bases between them. In nucleotides, the CDR3 is TGTGCCAGTAGACCGACAGACACCGGGGAGCTGTTTTTT. Translating it yields CASRPTDTGELFF.

The chain employs TRBV5-6 and TRBJ1-1; D gene unclear. V shed 4 bases and J shed 0 bases, with 7 bases lying between them. The CDR3 is 13 residues long. CDR1 is SGHDT and CDR2 is YYEEEE in the germline V gene. CDR3 region: CASSLFMNTEAFF. CDR3 nucleotide sequence: TGTGCCAGCAGCCTTTTTATGAACACTGAAGCTTTCTTT.

This clone was seen only a few times. The chain recombines TRBV9 with TRBJ1-4; D might be TRBD1 (5 bases). Trimming stripped 0 bases from V and 6 bases from J, with 18 bases between. CDR1 and CDR2 from the germline V gene are SGDLS and YYNGEE. This CDR3 region has 17 residues. The CDR3 spells CASSVGVSGAPDEKLFF. CDR3 coding DNA: TGTGCCAGCAGCGTAGGAGTAAGCGGGGCCCCCGATGAAAAACTGTTTTTT.

V usage is TRBV7-3 and J usage is TRBJ2-2, with TRBD2 matching over 14 bases. Trimming removed 5 bases from V and 4 bases from J; junction bases left unmatched: 12. CDR1 is SGHTA, CDR2 FQGTGA, per germline. There are 19 residues in the CDR3. CDR3 sequence reads: CASSPGTSGGPRGTGELFF. The CDR3 nucleotides are TGTGCCAGCAGCCCCGGGACTAGCGGGGGACCAAGGGGCACCGGGGAGCTGTTTTTT.

This clone was detected a few times. The chain joins TRBV13 to TRBJ2-7, with unresolved D. Trimming took off 3 bases at V and 8 bases at J, with 8 bases between the two ends. Germline V gives CDR1 PRHDT, CDR2 FYEKMQ (reference sequence). The CDR3 is 11 residues long. CDR3 region: CASSFGSQQYF. For the CDR3, the DNA is TGTGCCAGCAGCTTCGGGTCGCAGCAGTACTTC. The full variable domain, with the rest looked up from reference TRBV13 and TRBJ2-7, is AAGVIQSPRHLIKEKRETATLKCYPIPRHDTVYWYQQGPGQDPQFLISFYEKMQSDKGSIPDRFSAQQFSDYHSELNMSSLELGDSALYFCASSFGSQQYFGPGTRLTVT.

The rearrangement links TRBV27 to TRBJ1-1, with a possible D match to TRBD1 (5 bases). V was shortened by 8 bases and J by 4 bases, with 8 bases between the two germline ends. CDR3 length: 11 amino acids. Per the germline V gene, CDR1 is MNHEY and CDR2 is SMNVEV (reference sequence). CDR3: CASGGGTEAFF. For the CDR3, the DNA is TGTGCCAGCGGGGGGGGCACTGAAGCTTTCTTT.

The V call is TRBV11-2, the J call TRBJ2-3, with D maybe TRBD2 (5 bases). The CDR3 contains 13 residues. V shed 5 bases and J shed 4 bases, with 10 bases lying between them. From germline, CDR1 is SGHAT and CDR2 FQNNGV. For the CDR3, the DNA is TGTGCCAGCAGCCGAATCGGGGCAGATACGCAGTATTTT. As protein: CASSRIGADTQYF.

The chain joins TRBV27 to TRBJ1-4; 11 bases line up with TRBD1. Germline V lookup: CDR1 MNHEY, CDR2 SMNVEV (reference sequence). The CDR3 covers 14 residues. The J segment lost 8 bases and the V segment lost 3 bases, leaving 2 bases of the junction unmatched. The CDR3 bases are TGTGCCAGCAGTTTCGGGGACAGGGGGGAAAAACTGTTTTTT. It encodes CASSFGDRGEKLFF. The full variable domain, in which reference TRBV27 and TRBJ1-4 provide the parts outside the CDR3, is EAQVTQNPRYLITVTGKKLTVTCSQNMNHEYMSWYRQDPGLGLRQIYYSMNVEVTDKGDVPEGYKVSRKEKRNFPLILESPSPNQTSLYFCASSFGDRGEKLFFGSGTQLSVL.

The chain carries TRBV5-1 and TRBJ2-7; 7 positions match TRBD1. The CDR3 extends over 14 amino acids. Germline lookup yields CDR1 SGHRS and CDR2 YFSETQ. Unmatched junction bases numbered 14, after V lost 7 bases and J lost 7 bases. CDR3 in DNA: TGCGCCAGCCGCCCGACAGGGATCCGGCGGGAGCAGTACTTC. Residues: CASRPTGIRREQYF.

Only a few counts were recorded for this clone. This chain links TRBV4-1 with TRBJ1-4; TRBD1 agrees at 7 bases. The germline V gene encodes CDR1 MGHRA and CDR2 YSYEKL. This CDR3 spans 17 amino acids. V was pared by 5 bases and J by 5 bases, with 14 bases of the junction left unmatched. The CDR3 spells CASSGGQPQGTNEKLFF. In nucleotides, the CDR3 is TGCGCCAGCAGCGGGGGACAGCCCCAGGGAACGAATGAAAAACTGTTTTTT.

This sequence joins TRBV27 and TRBJ1-2; TRBD1 is a possible D gene (5 bases). The CDR3 extends over 18 amino acids. V lost 5 bases, J lost 2 bases, and 24 bases lay in between. Germline values: CDR1 MNHEY, CDR2 SMNVEV (reference sequence). The CDR3: CASSPPIRGSNYNYGYTF. The CDR3 region has the DNA TGTGCCAGCAGTCCCCCTATAAGGGGATCAAATTACAACTATGGCTACACCTTC.